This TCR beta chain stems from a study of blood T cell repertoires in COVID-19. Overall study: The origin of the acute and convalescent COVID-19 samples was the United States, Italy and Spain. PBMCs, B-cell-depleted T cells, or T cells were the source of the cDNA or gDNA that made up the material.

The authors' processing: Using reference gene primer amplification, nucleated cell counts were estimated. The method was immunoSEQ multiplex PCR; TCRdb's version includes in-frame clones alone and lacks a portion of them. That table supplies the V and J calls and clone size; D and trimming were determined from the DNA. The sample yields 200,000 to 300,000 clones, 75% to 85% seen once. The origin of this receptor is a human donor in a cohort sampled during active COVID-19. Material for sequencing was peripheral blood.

The CDR3 nucleotides read TGCGCCAGCATGAGGGAACCAAGCACAGATACGCAGTATTTT. This translates into CASMREPSTDTQYF. The V gene is TRBV5-1, the J gene TRBJ2-3; weak D call: TRBD2 (5 bases). From germline, CDR1 is SGHRS and CDR2 YFSETQ. CDR3 length equals 14 residues. Deletions cut 6 bases from V and 0 bases from J, with 11 bases between.